This T cell receptor beta chain was recorded in a study of identical twins. Notes on the study in general: Abundant beta clonotypes from cord blood had fewer insertions, unlike memory repertoires, which showed none. A partial confounding effect on zero-insertion analyses could come from invariant MAIT and iNKT cells. Researchers reported excess low generation probability among twin-shared out-of-frame alpha sequences.

A universal primer site arose from template switching, and cDNA bore unique molecular identifiers. TCRdb reanalysed the 5' RACE reads using MiXCR and keeps one entry per CDR3 protein. Among 200,000 to 300,000 distinct CDR3 sequences listed, roughly a tenth were seen once. This clonotype was seen many times. The antigen is not known. V shed 3 bases and J 3 bases; nucleotides not matched to a gene: 3. The germline V gene has CDR1 MNHNS and CDR2 SASEGT. This CDR3 contains 14 residues. This receptor was identified in a man aged 50 to 59 in good health. Sequenced material: memory T cells sorted from blood. V and J are TRBV6-1 and TRBJ2-7, with 9 bases aligning to TRBD2. CDR3 sequence: CASSEAGGIYEQYF. The CDR3 region has the DNA TGTGCCAGCAGTGAGGCGGGGGGGATCTACGAGCAGTACTTC.